One sample yielded the 20 T cell receptor beta chains listed below, sequenced in a study of T cell responses to AZD1222 COVID-19 vaccine. Profiled with immunoSEQ multiplex PCR; TCRdb holds only in-frame clones, not every one. The table records under 95,000 clones, under 95% of them present only once. The material was peripheral blood, obtained on day 0 of AZD1222 vaccination. These receptors were taken from an adult in good health.

The chain uses TRBV5-1 and TRBJ2-6; no clear D gene. This CDR3 has 16 residues. V shed 0 bases and J shed 0 bases, with 7 bases lying between them. Germline V gives CDR1 SGHRS, CDR2 YFSETQ. The CDR3 DNA follows: TGCGCCAGCAGCTTGGTGCAGCTCTCTGGGGCCAACGTCCTGACTTTC. Protein product: CASSLVQLSGANVLTF.

CDR3 in amino acids: CASSPDRGMNTEAFF. CDR3 DNA sequence: TGTGCCAGCAGTCCCGACCGAGGAATGAACACTGAAGCTTTCTTT. The genes are TRBV6-5 and TRBJ1-1; D remains ambiguous. CDR1 and CDR2 from the germline V gene are MNHEY and SVGAGI. The CDR3 is 15 residues long. The V gene lost 5 bases and the J gene lost 0 bases, with 13 bases spanning the gap.

This clone is a singleton in its sample. The chain uses TRBV14 and TRBJ2-7, with no clear D. CDR3 length: 13 amino acids. The germline V gene has CDR1 SGHDN and CDR2 FVKESK. V lost 2 bases, J lost 4 bases, and 9 bases lay in between. The CDR3: CASSQSLGYEQYF. Here the CDR3 DNA reads TGTGCCAGCAGCCAATCCCTGGGGTACGAGCAGTACTTC.

The genes are TRBV19 and TRBJ2-7, with D possibly being TRBD2 (5 bases). V was clipped by 8 bases and J by 2 bases, with 10 bases between them. Germline loops: CDR1 LNHDA, CDR2 SQIVND (reference sequence). This CDR3 spans 12 amino acids. The DNA of the CDR3 is TGTGCCAGTCGTGACTACCCCTACGAGCAGTACTTC. This gives the protein CASRDYPYEQYF.

The chain employs TRBV5-1 and TRBJ2-6; the D gene is possibly TRBD1 (5 bases). From germline, CDR1 is SGHRS and CDR2 YFSETQ. This CDR3 contains 19 residues. The V end was cut by 3 bases, the J end by 4 bases, with 23 bases between. The CDR3 DNA sequence: TGCGCCAGCAGCTCCGGCCGGACACCCCTTACCCTAGGGGCCAACGTCCTGACTTTC. Translating gives CASSSGRTPLTLGANVLTF. The complete variable domain, with remaining parts taken from reference TRBV5-1 and TRBJ2-6, reads KAGVTQTPRYLIKTRGQQVTLSCSPISGHRSVSWYQQTPGQGLQFLFEYFSETQRNKGNFPGRFSGRQFSNSRSEMNVSTLELGDSALYLCASSSGRTPLTLGANVLTFGAGSRLTVL.

V is TRBV7-9 and J is TRBJ1-3; D not certain. CDR1 is SEHNR, CDR2 FQNEAQ, per germline (reference sequence). This CDR3 comprises 11 residues. Between the trimmed V and J ends, which lost 5 bases and 4 bases, there was a span of 3 bases. The CDR3 loop reads CASSIGNTIYF. The CDR3 region has the DNA TGTGCCAGCAGCATCGGAAACACCATATATTTT.

V is TRBV30 and J is TRBJ1-2; D is perhaps TRBD1 (5 bases). This CDR3 region has 13 residues. V lost 5 bases, J lost 2 bases, and 12 bases lay in between. Germline loops: CDR1 GTSNPN, CDR2 SVGIG (reference sequence). CDR3 in amino acids: CAWSGYINYGYTF. CDR3 DNA: TGTGCCTGGTCAGGGTACATAAACTATGGCTACACCTTC.

V is TRBV27 and J is TRBJ1-5; D is undetermined. This CDR3 has 13 amino acids. Trimming took off 5 bases at V and 5 bases at J, with 10 bases between the two ends. Per the germline V gene, CDR1 is MNHEY and CDR2 is SMNVEV (reference sequence). The CDR3 reads CASSGRTDQPQHF. CDR3 sequence (DNA): TGTGCCAGCAGTGGGCGGACGGATCAGCCCCAGCATTTT.

This clone was counted once. The V gene is TRBV29-1, the J gene TRBJ1-2; TRBD1 aligns across 9 bases. Germline V lookup: CDR1 SQVTM, CDR2 ANQGSEA. CDR3 size: 17 residues. J was trimmed by 0 bases and V by 4 bases; bases with no gene match: 12. The CDR3 protein is CSVVIPGGQGSNYGYTF. The CDR3 DNA reads as TGCAGCGTTGTAATCCCCGGGGGACAGGGCTCTAACTATGGCTACACCTTC.

The chain employs TRBV28 and TRBJ2-3; TRBD2 might be the D (5 bases). From germline, CDR1 is MDHEN and CDR2 SYDVKM. The CDR3 contains 15 residues. With 7 bases removed from V and 7 bases from J, the gap between germline ends came to 21 bases. The CDR3 DNA follows: TGTGCCAGCACTCAATCGGCCAGCGGCCTATATACGCAGTATTTT. Protein sequence: CASTQSASGLYTQYF.

The chain links TRBV3-1 (or the pseudogene TRBV3-2) to TRBJ2-3; TRBD2 aligns across 9 bases. The CDR3 spans 19 residues. V shed 0 bases and J 2 bases; nucleotides not matched to a gene: 12. Germline V lookup: CDR1 LGHDT, CDR2 YNNKEL (reference sequence). CDR3 region: CASSQEPVTSGAYTDTQYF. As DNA, the CDR3 is TGTGCCAGCAGCCAAGAACCGGTGACTAGCGGAGCCTACACAGATACGCAGTATTTT.

This clone was seen only once. J is TRBJ2-1 and V is TRBV7-8; TRBD2 matches at 16 bases. Germline values: CDR1 SGHVS, CDR2 FQNEAQ. This CDR3 has 16 residues. V was pared by 5 bases and J by 9 bases, with 7 bases of the junction left unmatched. CDR3 nucleotide sequence: TGTGCCAGCAGCACGGGACTAGCGGGGGGGCTGGGTGAGCAGTTCTTC. It yields the protein CASSTGLAGGLGEQFF.

The rearrangement joins TRBV19 to TRBJ2-7; D is uncertain. The CDR3 has 12 amino acids. The germline gives CDR1 LNHDA, CDR2 SQIVND (reference sequence). The V gene lost 5 bases and the J gene lost 0 bases, with 5 bases spanning the gap. The DNA of the CDR3 is TGTGCCAGTAGTCCCAGCTCCTACGAGCAGTACTTC. Protein product: CASSPSSYEQYF.

This chain connects TRBV6-2 or TRBV6-3 to TRBJ1-5, with a weak D call TRBD1 (5 bases). V was trimmed by 2 bases and J by 6 bases, leaving 17 bases between them. Germline-derived CDR1 and CDR2 are MNHEY and SVGEGT. The CDR3 is made up of 16 amino acids. The CDR3 spells CASSYIPQGEGQPQHF. CDR3 DNA sequence: TGTGCCAGCAGTTACATCCCCCAGGGAGAGGGTCAGCCCCAGCATTTT.

This rearrangement joins TRBV11-3 to TRBJ2-1, with D perhaps TRBD2 (5 bases). The CDR3 has 13 residues. Trimming shortened V by 3 bases and J by 6 bases, and 9 bases separated the two germline ends. CDR1 is SGHNT and CDR2 is YENEEA in the germline V gene. CDR3 nucleotide sequence: TGTGCCAGCAGCTTTACTAGGTTCAATGAGCAGTTCTTC. This codes for CASSFTRFNEQFF.

CDR3 protein: CASSETELGSPLHF. The CDR3 coding sequence is TGCGCCAGCAGTGAGACTGAGCTTGGGTCACCCCTCCACTTT. The rearrangement joins TRBV10-2 to TRBJ1-6; D is ambiguous. The V end was cut by 2 bases, the J end by 10 bases, with 12 bases between. Germline assignment: CDR1 WSHSY and CDR2 SAAADI. CDR3 length equals 14 residues.

The chain combines TRBV5-8 with TRBJ2-7; D may be TRBD2 (5 bases). The germline V gene encodes CDR1 SGHTS and CDR2 YDEGEE. The V and J ends lost 2 bases and 3 bases respectively, with 15 bases between them. The CDR3 is 15 residues long. The CDR3: CASSFRGVNIYEQYF. CDR3 nucleotides: TGTGCCAGCAGCTTCCGGGGAGTTAATATCTACGAGCAGTACTTC.

This chain uses TRBV7-8 with TRBJ1-2, with D possibly matching TRBD1 (5 bases). Germline assignment: CDR1 SGHVS and CDR2 FQNEAQ. V lost 5 bases, J lost 8 bases, and 21 bases lay in between. This CDR3 is built from 15 residues. The CDR3 DNA reads as TGTGCCAGCAGCCTCAACCGGACACCCGCCCACGGCTACACCTTC. Protein product: CASSLNRTPAHGYTF.

In this sample, this clone turned up once. The chain recombines TRBV19 with TRBJ2-1, with 8 bases lining up with TRBD1. CDR3 length: 15 residues. The V gene end was trimmed by 5 bases and the J gene end by 0 bases; junction bases not matched to a gene: 3. Per the germline V gene, CDR1 is LNHDA and CDR2 is SQIVND (reference sequence). Here the CDR3 DNA reads TGTGCCAGTAGTGCCGACAGGGGCTCCTACAATGAGCAGTTCTTC. Translating gives CASSADRGSYNEQFF.

This rearrangement joins TRBV18 to TRBJ1-6; TRBD1 matches 9 bases. V was pared by 6 bases and J by 7 bases, with 4 bases of the junction left unmatched. In germline, CDR1 is KGHSH, CDR2 LQKENI. The CDR3 is 14 amino acids. CDR3 sequence: CASSPGTGNSPLHF. The CDR3 coding sequence is TGTGCCAGCTCGCCCGGGACAGGGAATTCACCCCTCCACTTT.